The rows below give T cell receptor beta chains drawn from one sample of a study of blood T cell repertoires in COVID-19. TCRdb keeps only in-frame clones here, not all; method: immunoSEQ multiplex PCR. Here the sample spans 160,000 or so clones, approximately 80% being singletons. Specimen: PBMCs or T cells enriched from blood (not recorded which). Receptor source: a woman aged 60-70 years who had recovered from COVID-19. Both conserved end residues are part of each CDR3. Each record gives: clone size, J gene, V gene, CDR3 protein. Rows may omit the clone size; those that give it use once, few, many or a size class.

. | TRBJ1-5 | TRBV19 | CASNGASNQPQHF
. | TRBJ2-7 | TRBV5-1 | CASSLAPSTYEQYF
. | TRBJ2-5 | TRBV6-5 | CASRLAVEETQYF
once | TRBJ1-5 | TRBV6-1 | CASSEDREFRPQHF
. | TRBJ1-2 | TRBV7-2 | CASSKESYGYTF
. | TRBJ1-4 | TRBV29-1 | CRGGVTTNEKLFF
. | TRBJ1-2 | TRBV6-2/TRBV6-3 | CASSPLPRQGMEYGYTF
. | TRBJ2-5 | TRBV19 | CASSTTRQAQQETQYF
. | TRBJ2-7 | TRBV10-3 | CASGSGTATSYEQYF
once | TRBJ2-1 | TRBV5-4 | CASSPGRGYNEQFF
. | TRBJ2-1 | TRBV5-1 | CASSWSLAGGPGYNEQFF
. | TRBJ2-3 | TRBV7-3 | CASSLRGLSTDTQYF
once | TRBJ2-7 | TRBV19 | CATRSPDKRAYEQYF
. | TRBJ2-7 | TRBV23-1 | CASSHKTGCYEQYF
. | TRBJ2-1 | TRBV27 | CASSLSTGPSYNEQFF
. | TRBJ1-2 | TRBV9 | CASSVFQGEGYTF
. | TRBJ2-1 | TRBV5-6 | CASTQEGFLRDEQFF
. | TRBJ1-5 | TRBV25-1 | CASTPGQGFRAQPQHF
. | TRBJ1-6 | TRBV10-3 | CAISATGGQNSPLHF
. | TRBJ2-3 | TRBV4-2 | CASSQEGLATDTQYF
. | TRBJ1-1 | TRBV5-1 | CASSLGGREYTEAFF
. | TRBJ2-5 | TRBV7-9 | CASHRRGGPQETQYF
. | TRBJ2-3 | TRBV7-2 | CASSSTPLGDTQYF
. | TRBJ1-2 | TRBV29-1 | CSVGGGVSYGYTF
once | TRBJ2-3 | TRBV7-8 | CASSLRGLSTDTQYF
few | TRBJ2-2 | TRBV7-2 | CASSFSDTNTGELFF
few | TRBJ1-3 | TRBV18 | CASSPTAGNSGNTIYF
. | TRBJ1-2 | TRBV29-1 | CSAKGTGGQGGYTF
. | TRBJ1-2 | TRBV5-1 | CASSLGTGSGYTF
once | TRBJ2-1 | TRBV13 | CASSPGRGGPEQFF
. | TRBJ1-3 | TRBV7-6 | CASSPAYSSGNTIYF
. | TRBJ1-6 | TRBV5-1 | CASSWGTGTGSSPLHF
. | TRBJ1-1 | TRBV4-1 | CASSPRGGNTEAFF
few | TRBJ2-3 | TRBV4-1 | CASSQEPLPAGGEADTQYF
. | TRBJ1-1 | TRBV5-1 | CASSSGTLNTEAFF
. | TRBJ1-2 | TRBV19 | CASSIVQGTNYGYTF
. | TRBJ1-3 | TRBV3-1/TRBV3-2 | CASSQSGADTIYF
. | TRBJ1-4 | TRBV7-2 | CASSLIGAGEKLFF
. | TRBJ2-3 | TRBV9 | CASTRGAQRTDTQYF
. | TRBJ1-2 | TRBV7-2 | CASSLSVVTGVNYGYTF
. | TRBJ1-1 | TRBV14 | CASSQGPYSAFF
. | TRBJ1-5 | TRBV9 | CASSPGQGSQPQHF
few | TRBJ1-1 | TRBV6-6 | CASSPTGTEAFF
. | TRBJ2-7 | TRBV5-1 | CASSFFSGQVFYEQYF
. | TRBJ2-3 | TRBV5-4 | CASSLTGHSTDTQYF
once | TRBJ2-7 | TRBV18 | CASSGGQNYEQYF
. | TRBJ2-5 | TRBV7-6 | CASSPGGGLAGYQETQYF
. | TRBJ2-3 | TRBV11-2 | CASSPQRDTQYF
few | TRBJ2-5 | TRBV7-2 | CASSLVFQETQYF